The subject of this entry is one T cell receptor beta chain. This entry comes from a study of blood T cell repertoires in COVID-19. About the study: In each case, the material was cDNA or gDNA derived from T cells, B-cell-depleted T cells, or PBMCs.

Per the germline V gene, CDR1 is SGHRS and CDR2 is YFSETQ. With V trimmed by 0 bases and J by 2 bases, 18 bases remained unmatched. The CDR3 loop spans 20 amino acids. In the original workflow: Estimated nucleated cell counts came from reference gene primer amplification. Generated by immunoSEQ multiplex PCR, the TCRdb table keeps only in-frame clones and is missing some. The DNA gave D and trimming, while V, J and clone size come from that table. The repertoire consists of about 160,000 clones, with roughly 89% occurring once and the leading ten covering 3.9%. This clonotype originated in a woman aged 55-69 years who had recovered from COVID-19. J is TRBJ2-7 and V is TRBV5-1, with 9 bases matching TRBD1. The specimen sequenced was peripheral blood. CDR3 region: CASSLEGSASTGGRAYEQYF. In nucleotides, the CDR3 is TGCGCCAGCAGCTTGGAAGGGTCAGCCTCCACAGGGGGCAGGGCCTACGAGCAGTACTTC.